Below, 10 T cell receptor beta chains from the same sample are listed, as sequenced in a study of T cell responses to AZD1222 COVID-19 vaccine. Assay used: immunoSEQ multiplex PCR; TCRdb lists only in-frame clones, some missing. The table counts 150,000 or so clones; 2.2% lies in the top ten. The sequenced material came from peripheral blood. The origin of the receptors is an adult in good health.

CDR3 loop: CASSLRTEENIQYF. DNA of the CDR3: TGTGCCAGTAGTCTGAGGACAGAAGAAAACATTCAGTACTTC. The chain links TRBV19 to TRBJ2-4; TRBD1 is a possible D gene (6 bases). This CDR3 spans 14 amino acids. CDR1 LNHDA and CDR2 SQIVND come from the germline V gene (reference sequence). With 5 bases removed from V and 5 bases from J, the gap between germline ends came to 13 bases.

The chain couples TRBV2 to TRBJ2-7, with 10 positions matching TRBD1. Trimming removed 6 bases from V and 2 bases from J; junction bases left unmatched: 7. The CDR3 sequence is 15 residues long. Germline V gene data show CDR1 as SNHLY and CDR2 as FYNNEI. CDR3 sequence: CASSLGGQGPYEQYF. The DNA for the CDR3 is TGTGCCAGCAGCCTAGGGGGACAGGGGCCCTACGAGCAGTACTTC. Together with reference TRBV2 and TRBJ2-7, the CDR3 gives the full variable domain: EPEVTQTPSHQVTQMGQEVILRCVPISNHLYFYWYRQILGQKVEFLVSFYNNEISEKSEIFDDQFSVERPDGSNFTLKIRSTKLEDSAMYFCASSLGGQGPYEQYFGPGTRLTVT.

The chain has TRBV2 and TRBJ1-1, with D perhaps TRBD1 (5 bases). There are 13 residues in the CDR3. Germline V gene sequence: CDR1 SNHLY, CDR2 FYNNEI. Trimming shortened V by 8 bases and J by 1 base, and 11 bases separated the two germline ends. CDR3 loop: CASGQGWNTEAFF. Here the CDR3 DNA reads TGTGCCAGCGGTCAGGGTTGGAACACTGAAGCTTTCTTT. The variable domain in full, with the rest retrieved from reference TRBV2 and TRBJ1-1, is EPEVTQTPSHQVTQMGQEVILRCVPISNHLYFYWYRQILGQKVEFLVSFYNNEISEKSEIFDDQFSVERPDGSNFTLKIRSTKLEDSAMYFCASGQGWNTEAFFGQGTRLTVV.

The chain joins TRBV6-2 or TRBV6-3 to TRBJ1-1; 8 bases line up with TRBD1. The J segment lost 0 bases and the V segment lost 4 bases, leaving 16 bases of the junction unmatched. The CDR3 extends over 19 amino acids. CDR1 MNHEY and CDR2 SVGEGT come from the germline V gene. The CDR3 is CASSFTGQGGITVNTEAFF. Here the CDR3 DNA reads TGTGCCAGCAGTTTCACCGGACAGGGTGGAATTACTGTGAACACTGAAGCTTTCTTT.

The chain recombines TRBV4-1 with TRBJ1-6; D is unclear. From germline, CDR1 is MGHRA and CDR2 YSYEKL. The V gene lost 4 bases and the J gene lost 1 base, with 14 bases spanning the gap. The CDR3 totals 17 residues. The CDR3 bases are TGCGCCAGCAGCCTGGTGTACCCCGAGTCCTATAATTCACCCCTCCACTTT. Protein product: CASSLVYPESYNSPLHF.

CDR3 protein: CASSEQIVGGQPQHF. As DNA, the CDR3 is TGTGCCAGTAGCGAACAGATTGTGGGAGGACAGCCCCAGCATTTT. The chain links TRBV19 to TRBJ1-5; D not resolved. CDR1 and CDR2 from the germline V gene are LNHDA and SQIVND (reference sequence). V lost 6 bases, J lost 7 bases, and 19 bases lay in between. This CDR3 region has 15 residues.

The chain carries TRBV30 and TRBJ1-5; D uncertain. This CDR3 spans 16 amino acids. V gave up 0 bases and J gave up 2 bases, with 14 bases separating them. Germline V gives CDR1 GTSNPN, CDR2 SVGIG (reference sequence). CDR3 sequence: CAWSVSVEGGNQPQHF. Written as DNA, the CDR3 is TGTGCCTGGAGTGTAAGCGTGGAGGGTGGCAATCAGCCCCAGCATTTT.

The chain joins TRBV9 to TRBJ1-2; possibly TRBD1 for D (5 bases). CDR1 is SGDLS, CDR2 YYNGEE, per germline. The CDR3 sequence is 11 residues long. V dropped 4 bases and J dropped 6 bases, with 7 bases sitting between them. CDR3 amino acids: CASSRGNGYTF. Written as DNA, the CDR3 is TGTGCCAGCAGCAGGGGTAATGGCTACACCTTC.

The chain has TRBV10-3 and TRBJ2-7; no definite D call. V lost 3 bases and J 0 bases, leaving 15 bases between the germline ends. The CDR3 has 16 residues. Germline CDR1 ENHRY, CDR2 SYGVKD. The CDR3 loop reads CAISDIPGYTSYEQYF. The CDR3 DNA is TGTGCCATCAGTGACATTCCGGGCTATACCTCCTACGAGCAGTACTTC.

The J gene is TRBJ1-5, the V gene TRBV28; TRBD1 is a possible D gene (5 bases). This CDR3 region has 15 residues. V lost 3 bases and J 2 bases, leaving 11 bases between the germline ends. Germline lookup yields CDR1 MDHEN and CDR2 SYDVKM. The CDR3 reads CASSFVGEGNQPQHF. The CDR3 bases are TGTGCCAGCAGTTTCGTAGGGGAGGGCAATCAGCCCCAGCATTTT.